The present entry profiles one T cell receptor (beta chain) with its context. The target antigen is unknown. CDR3 length equals 13 residues. V dropped 5 bases and J dropped 5 bases, with 12 bases sitting between them. This sample stems from a study of T cells in Graves' hyperthyroidism and ophthalmopathy. The investigators amplified TCR beta CDR3 regions from RNA transcripts. HTBI primers drove first-round RT-PCR of the TCR CDR3. A single record per CDR3 protein comes from TCRdb applying MiXCR to the multiplex PCR reads. There are roughly 380,000 distinct CDR3 sequences in the sample; about a sixth occur only once, and about a sixth lies in the top ten. Study-wide points: Most thyroid-expanded clonotypes above 0.001 were also found in blood.

The sequenced sample consisted of blood. This receptor was identified in a woman in her thirties or forties with Graves' ophthalmopathy. The rearrangement uses TRBV12-3 or TRBV12-4 and TRBJ2-5; D is uncertain. The CDR3 DNA is TGTGCCAGCAGTCAACAGACCACGGAGACCCAGTACTTC. Translating gives CASSQQTTETQYF.